This T cell receptor beta chain came from a study of graft-versus-host responses after intestinal transplantation. Study overall: Induction with anti-thymocyte globulin, then tacrolimus and steroids for three to four years, was given to all recipients.

Whole-study results and caveats: Researchers found peak circulating GvH clone levels linked to early post-transplant HvG declines.

In the case of this clone: A much larger clone is a single base away; this may be a read error. This CDR3 is also generated by other DNA sequences in the sample.

The trim removed 1 base at V and 3 bases at J, leaving 5 bases unmatched. Germline V lookup: CDR1 MGHRA, CDR2 YSYEKL. This CDR3 is 16 amino acids long. The protocol was immunoSEQ multiplex PCR, while the TCRdb copy is restricted to in-frame clones and leaves out a portion. Among fewer than 15,000 clones listed, approximately 40% were seen once. Plating of some 200,000 CFSE-labeled responder cells was done together with some 200,000 irradiated, violet-dye-labeled stimulator cells. The material was alloreactive CD8+ T cells from a mixed lymphocyte reaction culture, obtained before intestinal transplant. Subset in this sample: CFSE-low proliferating T cells sorted from roughly six-day pre-transplant mixed lymphocyte reaction (GvH or HvG direction). The rearrangement links TRBV4-1 to TRBJ1-1; 10 nucleotides match TRBD1. The source is a human patient who received an intestinal transplant. DNA for the CDR3: TGCGCCAGCAGCCAAGGACAGGGGGCTATGGACACTGAAGCTTTCTTT. It encodes CASSQGQGAMDTEAFF.